This entry is about one TCR beta chain. No antigen is known for it. V shed 6 bases and J shed 0 bases, with 18 bases lying between them. The CDR3 length is 17 residues. Per germline, CDR1 DFQATT and CDR2 SNEGSKA (reference sequence). TCRdb independently ran MiXCR on the RT-PCR reads; one entry per CDR3 protein. The sample shows 550,000 to 600,000 distinct CDR3 sequences, approximately 12% of them seen only once. This record comes from a study of response to subunit inactivated influenza vaccine. Whole-study results and caveats: The authors suggested that few new T cells are recruited per seasonal influenza vaccination.

This TCR came from a man aged 45-65 years who received an inactivated influenza vaccine. The J gene is TRBJ2-6, the V gene TRBV20-1; D possibly corresponds to TRBD1 (6 bases). The input for sequencing was PBMCs from blood, taken on the day of vaccination. For the CDR3, the DNA is TGCAGTGCATCGCGATCAGGGGTATACTCTGGGGCCAACGTCCTGACTTTC. Its translation: CSASRSGVYSGANVLTF.